The source of this T cell receptor beta chain is a study of T cell repertoires in cytomegalovirus infection. Study-level information: Newly reported HLA-C-restricted and thoroughly characterized HLA-B-restricted CMV epitopes were employed. CMV infection plus the matching HLA type was flagged by public TCR beta signatures.

Regarding this clonotype: Its antigen is unknown.

Overall study findings and caveats: Clonotypes of TCR beta that were HLA-C-restricted and CMV-specific dominated the ex vivo response.

CDR3 length equals 11 residues. The V end was cut by 1 base, the J end by 10 bases, with 5 bases between. Germline V gene data show CDR1 as LGHDT and CDR2 as YNNKEL (reference sequence). TCRdb reprocessed the reads via MiXCR and lists one record per CDR3 protein. This sample has under 850,000 distinct CDR3 sequences, with around 32% found just once. The sequence derives from a human donor in good health (CMV status not recorded). Some clones in this sample may be carry-over from other donors' samples. The V call is TRBV3-1, the J call TRBJ2-1; D not resolved. Source: cultured PBMCs, taken from culture after CMV antigen stimulation. In DNA, the CDR3 is TGTGCCAGCAGCCAAGTTGCCGAGCAGTTCTTC. It specifies CASSQVAEQFF.